These 3 T cell receptor beta chains were sequenced from one sample in a study of siplizumab effects on memory and regulatory T cells. Using immunoSEQ multiplex PCR, the repertoire was profiled, and TCRdb retains in-frame clones only, with some absent. The data hold more than 85,000 clones, with about 90% observed a single time. The specimen was CD4+ T cells sorted from blood. The source of these receptors is a human donor in good health. Some clones in this sample may be carry-over from other donors' samples.

This chain connects TRBV7-4 to TRBJ2-3; unclear D gene. Germline V gives CDR1 SGHVT, CDR2 SQSDAQ. The CDR3 has 13 amino acids. V was shortened by 7 bases and J by 6 bases, with 14 bases between the two germline ends. The CDR3 loop is CASNSRTYDTQYF. CDR3 DNA sequence: TGTGCCAGCAATAGTCGGACGTACGATACGCAGTATTTT. The full variable domain, in which reference TRBV7-4 and TRBJ2-3 provide the parts outside the CDR3, is GAGVSQSPRYKVAKRGRDVALRCDSISGHVTLYWYRQTLGQGSEVLTYSQSDAQRDKSGRPSGRFSAERPERSVSTLKIQRTEQGDSAVYLCASNSRTYDTQYFGPGTRLTVL.

This rearrangement joins TRBV29-1 to TRBJ2-7; the match to TRBD1 covers 7 bases. The CDR3 has 14 residues. Per the germline V gene, CDR1 is SQVTM and CDR2 is ANQGSEA. After removal of 6 bases from V and 0 bases from J, the junction contained 8 bases not matched to a gene. CDR3 sequence (DNA): TGCAGCGTCGCAGGGGGTGTCCTCTCCTACGAGCAGTACTTC. This translates into CSVAGGVLSYEQYF.

The chain has TRBV28 and TRBJ2-1; 9 bases fit TRBD2. Germline V gene data show CDR1 as MDHEN and CDR2 as SYDVKM. J was trimmed by 5 bases and V by 8 bases; bases with no gene match: 4. The CDR3 covers 13 residues. The CDR3 DNA reads as TGTGCCAGCCGCCTAGCGGGAAACAATGAGCAGTTCTTC. It translates to CASRLAGNNEQFF. The full variable domain, rest sourced from reference TRBV28 and TRBJ2-1, is DVKVTQSSRYLVKRTGEKVFLECVQDMDHENMFWYRQDPGLGLRLIYFSYDVKMKEKGDIPEGYSVSREKKERFSLILESASTNQTSMYLCASRLAGNNEQFFGPGTRLTVL.